These T cell receptor beta chains were read from a single sample in a study of CD8+ T cells in alopecia areata. Clones were sequenced by immunoSEQ multiplex PCR, and TCRdb holds only the in-frame ones, with some missing. This sample has 4,000 to 5,500 clones; under 95% occur once, and the top ten carry over 15%. Sequenced here: skin, sampled at week 4, from a patient treated with tofacitinib. Receptors originate from a human donor with alopecia areata. Each CDR3 is given with its conserved first and last residue. A D gene is named only where the DNA matches it firmly. Clone size is stated in some rows and not others, as once, few, many or a class when expanded.

d_call,clone_size,v_call,j_call,cdr3_nt,cdr3_aa
-,few,TRBV5-7,TRBJ1-5,TGTGCCAGCAGCTTGTCAAAACAGCCCCAGCATTTT,CASSLSKQPQHF
-,-,TRBV2,TRBJ1-5,TGTGCCAGCAGTGAAGCATGGAATCAGCCCCAGCATTTT,CASSEAWNQPQHF
TRBD1,-,TRBV5-1,TRBJ1-1,TGCGCCAGCAGCGAGACCACAGGGGCGAACACTGAAGCTTTCTTT,CASSETTGANTEAFF
-,-,TRBV5-1,TRBJ2-7,TGCGCCAGCAGCCCTAACACCGCCTACGAGCAGTACTTC,CASSPNTAYEQYF
-,once,TRBV7-2,TRBJ1-3,TGTGCCAGCAGCTTATTCGGCAGGAAAAACACCATATATTTT,CASSLFGRKNTIYF
-,-,TRBV7-2,TRBJ2-7,TGTGCCAGCAGCTTCATCCGGGGGTCCTACGAGCAGTACTTC,CASSFIRGSYEQYF
-,-,TRBV10-3,TRBJ2-5,TGTGCCATCAGGACTAGCCAAGAGACCCAGTACTTC,CAIRTSQETQYF
-,-,TRBV5-6,TRBJ1-1,TGTGCCAGCAGCTTTAGTTTATGGGGGAGCGCTGAAGCTTTCTTT,CASSFSLWGSAEAFF
-,once,TRBV7-2,TRBJ1-5,TGTGCCAGCAGTTCAGTAGTTAGGAACGGCAATCAGCCCCAGCATTTT,CASSSVVRNGNQPQHF
-,once,TRBV29-1,TRBJ2-7,TGCAGCGTTGAAGACTGGGGGAAGGGCTCCTACGAGCAGTACTTC,CSVEDWGKGSYEQYF
TRBD1,-,TRBV27,TRBJ2-7,TGTGCCAGCAGTTCCGGACAGGGGGCATCGCTCTACGAGCAGTACTTC,CASSSGQGASLYEQYF
-,-,TRBV7-2,TRBJ1-1,TGTGCCACCGCAGTCGACACTGAAGCTTTCTTT,CATAVDTEAFF
TRBD2,-,TRBV6-4,TRBJ2-3,TGTGCCAGCAGTGACTCTAGCGGGGGGGCCGATACGCAGTATTTT,CASSDSSGGADTQYF
-,-,TRBV29-1,TRBJ2-7,TGCAGCGTTGAACAGGGTTCGGGCGAGCAGTACTTC,CSVEQGSGEQYF
-,-,TRBV7-2,TRBJ2-3,TGTGCCAGCAGCGGGATATACACAGATACGCAGTATTTT,CASSGIYTDTQYF
-,-,TRBV7-2,TRBJ1-3,TGTGCCAGCAGCTTCGGAGGTATAGGAGGAAACACCATATATTTT,CASSFGGIGGNTIYF
-,-,TRBV6-6,TRBJ1-1,TGTGCCAGCAGTTACACGCAGGTTGAAGCTTTCTTT,CASSYTQVEAFF
TRBD1,-,TRBV27,TRBJ1-2,TGTGCCAGCAGTTTACGCCCGGACAGGAACTATGGCTACACCTTC,CASSLRPDRNYGYTF
TRBD1,-,TRBV29-1,TRBJ1-2,TGCAGCGTTTTTGCGACAGGGGGTTTCTATGGCTACACCTTC,CSVFATGGFYGYTF
-,few,TRBV10-1,TRBJ1-6,TGCGCCAGCAGTGAGTCGAGTTCACCCCTCCACTTT,CASSESSSPLHF
-,-,TRBV7-9,TRBJ2-6,TGTGCCAGCAGCTTATTGGGTTCGGAGACAATAAACGTCCTGACTTTC,CASSLLGSETINVLTF
-,-,TRBV5-1,TRBJ2-3,TGCGCCAGCAGCTTGGGGCCAGGGGTAGATACGCAGTATTTT,CASSLGPGVDTQYF
-,-,TRBV5-1,TRBJ2-1,TGCGCCAGCAGCTTGGAGTCGAAGCAGTTCTTC,CASSLESKQFF
TRBD2,-,TRBV29-1,TRBJ2-1,TGCAGCGTTCTCTCTAGCGGGGGGCCCTACAATGAGCAGTTCTTC,CSVLSSGGPYNEQFF
TRBD2,-,TRBV15,TRBJ2-3,TGTGCCACCAGGCCGGGGGGGAGATGGGAAACAGATACGCAGTATTTT,CATRPGGRWETDTQYF
TRBD1,few,TRBV7-2,TRBJ1-2,TGTGCCAGCAGCCCTACGACAGGGTCTTATGGCTACACCTTC,CASSPTTGSYGYTF
TRBD2,-,TRBV7-2,TRBJ2-3,TGTGCCAGCAGCTTAGACGAGCGGGGGCCCCTGGATACGCAGTATTTT,CASSLDERGPLDTQYF
TRBD1,-,TRBV27,TRBJ1-1,TGTGCCAGCAGTGAGAGGGGGCCCACTGAAGCTTTCTTT,CASSERGPTEAFF
-,once,TRBV10-3,TRBJ2-1,TGTGCCATCAGGACTACGGGGGTGGGAAATGAGCAGTTCTTC,CAIRTTGVGNEQFF
-,few,TRBV29-1,TRBJ2-2,TGCAGTGGGACCCGGCTGGGCACCGGGGAGCTGTTTTTT,CSGTRLGTGELFF
-,-,TRBV19,TRBJ1-5,TGTGCCAGTAGTACCTATACAGGAAATTCGGGCAATCAGCCCCAGCATTTT,CASSTYTGNSGNQPQHF
-,-,TRBV7-6,TRBJ2-5,TGTGCCAGCAGCTTAGAAGTAGCAGGAGAGACCCAGTACTTC,CASSLEVAGETQYF
-,-,TRBV4-1,TRBJ1-5,TGCGCCAGCAGCCAAGACCCGGGGTTTAGTCAGCCCCAGCATTTT,CASSQDPGFSQPQHF
-,-,TRBV4-1,TRBJ1-5,TGCGCCAGCAGCCAAGAAAGGTTAGGCAGGGGATATCAGCCCCAGCATTTT,CASSQERLGRGYQPQHF
-,-,TRBV30,TRBJ1-1,TGTGCCTGGAGTAAGGGCCTGGGTGGGACTGAAGCTTTCTTT,CAWSKGLGGTEAFF
TRBD1,once,TRBV2,TRBJ2-2,TGTGCCAGCAGTAGGACAGGGGAGAACACCGGGGAGCTGTTTTTT,CASSRTGENTGELFF
TRBD1,-,TRBV5-1,TRBJ2-7,TGCGCCAGCAGCCTGGACAGGGCAGCTTCCTACGAGCAGTACTTC,CASSLDRAASYEQYF
-,-,TRBV5-6,TRBJ2-2,TGTGCCAGCAGCTTTGCGGGGGCCCGCTCGGGCGGGGAGCTGTTTTTT,CASSFAGARSGGELFF
-,-,TRBV5-6,TRBJ1-5,TGTGCCAGCAGCTTGGAGGGGGGGGGCTCGGGTCAGCCCCAGCATTTT,CASSLEGGGSGQPQHF
-,-,TRBV6-6,TRBJ2-7,TGTGCCAGCAGTTATGGCAGGGGTTCTCCCTACGAGCAGTACTTC,CASSYGRGSPYEQYF
TRBD1,-,TRBV18,TRBJ1-1,TGTGCCAGCTCACCCGGACAGGGCCCCAACACTGAAGCTTTCTTT,CASSPGQGPNTEAFF
-,-,TRBV29-1,TRBJ1-1,TGCAGCGTTGTAACAGGCGCCACTGAAGCTTTCTTT,CSVVTGATEAFF
TRBD2,-,TRBV5-6,TRBJ2-1,TGTGCCAGCAGCCAATCTAGCGGGGGATGGAGAAATGAGCAGTTCTTC,CASSQSSGGWRNEQFF
-,-,TRBV13,TRBJ1-2,TGTGCCAGCAGCTTAGCCCCTCAGGAACATGGCTACACCTTC,CASSLAPQEHGYTF
-,-,TRBV9,TRBJ2-7,TGTGCCAGCAGCGTAGGGATAGTTCCCTACGAGCAGTACTTC,CASSVGIVPYEQYF
-,once,TRBV4-3,TRBJ1-2,TGCGCCAGCAGCCAAGATGTAACTTTAAGTGGCTACACCTTC,CASSQDVTLSGYTF
-,-,TRBV7-2,TRBJ2-5,TGTGCCAGCAGCCCGCAGATAAACCTCCAAGAGACCCAGTACTTC,CASSPQINLQETQYF
-,once,TRBV2,TRBJ1-1,TGTGCCACTCACGTAAACACTGAAGCTTTCTTT,CATHVNTEAFF
-,-,TRBV29-1,TRBJ2-3,TGCAGCGTCGAAAAGGGTAGGGGGACAGATACGCAGTATTTT,CSVEKGRGTDTQYF
-,-,TRBV9,TRBJ2-1,TGTGCCAGCCGGAAGGAATCATACAATGAGCAGTTCTTC,CASRKESYNEQFF
-,-,TRBV6-5,TRBJ1-2,TGTGCCAGCAGCAAAACAGGGATAGGGTATGGCTACACCTTC,CASSKTGIGYGYTF
-,-,TRBV2,TRBJ2-6,TGTGCCAGCAGTTTTGCGGGACACCAAATACTCTCTGGGGCCAACGTCCTGACTTTC,CASSFAGHQILSGANVLTF
TRBD1,-,TRBV5-6,TRBJ2-7,TGTGCCAGCAGCATAACCGGGACAGATCGATACGAGCAGTACTTC,CASSITGTDRYEQYF
TRBD2,-,TRBV7-2,TRBJ2-3,TGTGCCAGCAGCCGTAGTAGCGGGGTTAGCACAGATACGCAGTATTTT,CASSRSSGVSTDTQYF